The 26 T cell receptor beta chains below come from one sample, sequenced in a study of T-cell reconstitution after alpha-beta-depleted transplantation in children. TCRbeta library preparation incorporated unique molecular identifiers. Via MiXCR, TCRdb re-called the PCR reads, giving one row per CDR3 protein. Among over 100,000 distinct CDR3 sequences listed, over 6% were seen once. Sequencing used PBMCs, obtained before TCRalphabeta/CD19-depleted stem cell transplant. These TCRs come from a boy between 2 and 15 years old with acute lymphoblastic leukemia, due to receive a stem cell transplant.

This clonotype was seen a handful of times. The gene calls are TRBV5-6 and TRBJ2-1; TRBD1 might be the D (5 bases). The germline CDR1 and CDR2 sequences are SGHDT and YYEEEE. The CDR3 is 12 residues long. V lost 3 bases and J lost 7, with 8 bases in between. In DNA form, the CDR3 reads TGTGCCAGCAGCTACTACAGGAATGAGCAGTTCTTC. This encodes CASSYYRNEQFF.

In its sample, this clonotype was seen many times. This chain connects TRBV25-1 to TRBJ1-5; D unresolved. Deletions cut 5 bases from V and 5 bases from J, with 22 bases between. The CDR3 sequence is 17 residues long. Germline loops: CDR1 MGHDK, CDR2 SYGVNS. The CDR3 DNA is TGTGCCAGCAGTCCGTCTCTTTCGATTGGGGATGATCAGCCCCAGCATTTT. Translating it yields CASSPSLSIGDDQPQHF.

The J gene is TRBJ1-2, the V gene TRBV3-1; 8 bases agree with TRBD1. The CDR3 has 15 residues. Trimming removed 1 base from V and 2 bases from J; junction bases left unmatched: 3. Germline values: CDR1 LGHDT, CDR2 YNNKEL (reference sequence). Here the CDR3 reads CASSQGRGRNYGYTF. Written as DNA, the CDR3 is TGTGCCAGCAGCCAAGGCAGGGGGCGAAACTATGGCTACACCTTC.

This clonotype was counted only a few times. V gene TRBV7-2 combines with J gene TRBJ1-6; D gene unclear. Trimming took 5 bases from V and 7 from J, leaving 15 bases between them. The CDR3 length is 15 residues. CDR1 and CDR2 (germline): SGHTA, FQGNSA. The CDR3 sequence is CASSAIHGLNSPLHF. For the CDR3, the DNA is TGTGCCAGCAGCGCGATCCACGGGCTCAATTCACCCCTCCACTTT.

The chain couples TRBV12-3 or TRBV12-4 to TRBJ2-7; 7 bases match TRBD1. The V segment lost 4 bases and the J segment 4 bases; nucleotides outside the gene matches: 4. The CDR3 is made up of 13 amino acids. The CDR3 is CASSSLDRYEQYF. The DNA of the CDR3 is TGTGCCAGCAGTTCCCTGGACAGGTACGAGCAGTACTTC.

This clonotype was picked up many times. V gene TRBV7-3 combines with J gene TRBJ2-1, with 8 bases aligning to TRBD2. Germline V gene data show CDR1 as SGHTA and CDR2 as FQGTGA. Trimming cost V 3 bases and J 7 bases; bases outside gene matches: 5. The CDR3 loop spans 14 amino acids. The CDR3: CASSFGGAHNEQFF. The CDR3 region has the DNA TGTGCCAGCAGCTTCGGGGGGGCCCATAATGAGCAGTTCTTC.

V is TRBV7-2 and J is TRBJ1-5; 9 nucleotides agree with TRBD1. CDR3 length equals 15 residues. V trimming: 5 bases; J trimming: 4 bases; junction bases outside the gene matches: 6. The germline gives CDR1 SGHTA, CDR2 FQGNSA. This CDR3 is CASSREGTGNQPQHF. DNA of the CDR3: TGTGCCAGCAGCCGCGAGGGGACAGGGAATCAGCCCCAGCATTTT.

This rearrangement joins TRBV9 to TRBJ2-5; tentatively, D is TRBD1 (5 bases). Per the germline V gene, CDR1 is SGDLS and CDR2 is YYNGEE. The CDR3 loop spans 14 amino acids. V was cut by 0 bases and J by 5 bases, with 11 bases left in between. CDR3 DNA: TGTGCCAGCAGCGTAGCGGACAATCGGGAGACCCAGTACTTC. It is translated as CASSVADNRETQYF.

CDR3 DNA sequence: TGTGCCAGCAGCCACAGGAGGGGGGCTCTAGCCTACAATGAGCAGTTCTTC. Protein sequence: CASSHRRGALAYNEQFF. The V call is TRBV7-2, the J call TRBJ2-1, with D possibly being TRBD1 or TRBD2 (6 bases each). The ends were cut back, 5 bases at V and 2 bases at J, with 19 bases in the middle. This CDR3 spans 17 amino acids. Germline V CDR1 and CDR2: SGHTA, FQGNSA.

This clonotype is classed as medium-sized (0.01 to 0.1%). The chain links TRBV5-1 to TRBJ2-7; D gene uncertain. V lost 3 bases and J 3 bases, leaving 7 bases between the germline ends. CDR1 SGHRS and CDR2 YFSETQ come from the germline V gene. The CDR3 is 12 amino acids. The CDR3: CASSSDIYEQYF. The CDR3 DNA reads TGCGCCAGCAGCTCTGACATCTACGAGCAGTACTTC.

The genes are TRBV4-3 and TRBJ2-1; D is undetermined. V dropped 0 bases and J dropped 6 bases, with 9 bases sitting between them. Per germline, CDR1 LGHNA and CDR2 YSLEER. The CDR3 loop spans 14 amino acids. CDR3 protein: CASSQDLSSNEQFF. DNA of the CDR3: TGCGCCAGCAGCCAAGATCTGTCTAGCAATGAGCAGTTCTTC.

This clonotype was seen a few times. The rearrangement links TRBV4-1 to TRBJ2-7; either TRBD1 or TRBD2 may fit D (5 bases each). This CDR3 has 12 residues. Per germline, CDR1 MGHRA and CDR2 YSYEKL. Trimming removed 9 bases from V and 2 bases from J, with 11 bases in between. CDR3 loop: CARPGLTYEQYF. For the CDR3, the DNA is TGCGCCAGGCCGGGGCTTACCTACGAGCAGTACTTC.

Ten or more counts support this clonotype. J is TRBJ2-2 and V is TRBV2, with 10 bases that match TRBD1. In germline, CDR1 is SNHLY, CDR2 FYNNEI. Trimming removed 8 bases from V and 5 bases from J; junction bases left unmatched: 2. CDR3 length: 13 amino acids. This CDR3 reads CASRDRGTGELFF. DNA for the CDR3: TGTGCCAGCCGGGACAGGGGTACCGGGGAGCTGTTTTTT.

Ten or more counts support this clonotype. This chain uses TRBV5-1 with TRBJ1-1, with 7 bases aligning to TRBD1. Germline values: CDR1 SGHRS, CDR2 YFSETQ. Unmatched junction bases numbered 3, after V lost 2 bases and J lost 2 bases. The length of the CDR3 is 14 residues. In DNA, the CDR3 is TGCGCCAGCAGCTTTCAGGGGGTCAACACTGAAGCTTTCTTT. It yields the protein CASSFQGVNTEAFF.

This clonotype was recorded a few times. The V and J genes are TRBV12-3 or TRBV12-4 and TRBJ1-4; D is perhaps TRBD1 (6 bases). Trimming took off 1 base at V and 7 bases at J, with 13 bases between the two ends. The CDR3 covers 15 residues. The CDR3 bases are TGTGCCAGCAGTTTAGGGGGGGGGCAGACTGAAAAACTGTTTTTT. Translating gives CASSLGGGQTEKLFF.

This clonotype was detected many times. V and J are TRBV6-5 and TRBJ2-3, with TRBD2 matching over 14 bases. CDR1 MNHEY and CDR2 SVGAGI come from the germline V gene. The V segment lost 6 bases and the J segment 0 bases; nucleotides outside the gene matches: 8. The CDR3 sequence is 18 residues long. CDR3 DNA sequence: TGTGCCAGCAGCCGACTAGCGGGGGGGCCAGGGAGCACAGATACGCAGTATTTT. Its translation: CASSRLAGGPGSTDTQYF.

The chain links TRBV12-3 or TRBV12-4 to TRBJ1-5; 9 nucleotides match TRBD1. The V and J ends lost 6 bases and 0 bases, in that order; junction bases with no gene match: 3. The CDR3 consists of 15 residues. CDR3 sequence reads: CASRGQGHSNQPQHF. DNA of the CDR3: TGTGCCAGCAGGGGACAGGGCCATAGCAATCAGCCCCAGCATTTT.

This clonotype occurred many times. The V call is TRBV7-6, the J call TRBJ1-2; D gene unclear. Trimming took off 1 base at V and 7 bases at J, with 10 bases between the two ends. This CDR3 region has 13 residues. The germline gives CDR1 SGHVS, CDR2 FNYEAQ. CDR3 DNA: TGTGCCAGCAGCTTAGGCGGCCTGGGTGGCTACACCTTC. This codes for CASSLGGLGGYTF.

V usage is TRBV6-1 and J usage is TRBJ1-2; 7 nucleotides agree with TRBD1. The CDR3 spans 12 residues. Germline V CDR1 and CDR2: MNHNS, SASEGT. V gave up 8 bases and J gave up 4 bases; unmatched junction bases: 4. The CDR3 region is CASEGQSYGYTF. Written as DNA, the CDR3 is TGTGCCAGCGAGGGACAGAGCTATGGCTACACCTTC.

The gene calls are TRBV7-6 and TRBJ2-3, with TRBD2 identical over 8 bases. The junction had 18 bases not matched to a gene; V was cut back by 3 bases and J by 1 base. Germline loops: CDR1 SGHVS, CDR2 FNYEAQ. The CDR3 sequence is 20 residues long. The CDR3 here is CASSFAPGGGSDTRTDTQYF. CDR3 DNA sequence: TGTGCCAGCAGCTTCGCACCGGGGGGGGGCTCCGATACTCGCACAGATACGCAGTATTTT.

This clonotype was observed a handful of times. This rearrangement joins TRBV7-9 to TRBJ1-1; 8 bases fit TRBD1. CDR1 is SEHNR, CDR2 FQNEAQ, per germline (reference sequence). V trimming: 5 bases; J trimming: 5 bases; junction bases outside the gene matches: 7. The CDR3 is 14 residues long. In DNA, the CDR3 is TGTGCCAGCAGCCAACAGGGGGGGAGGACTGAAGCTTTCTTT. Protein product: CASSQQGGRTEAFF.

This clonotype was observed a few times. CDR3 coding DNA: TGTGCCAGCAGCTTAGCGGAAGGGGACTACAATGAGCAGTTCTTC. This codes for CASSLAEGDYNEQFF. The chain links TRBV7-9 to TRBJ2-1; D is possibly TRBD1 (5 bases). Germline lookup yields CDR1 SEHNR and CDR2 FQNEAQ (reference sequence). V dropped 0 bases and J dropped 3 bases, with 9 bases sitting between them. The CDR3 runs to 15 residues.

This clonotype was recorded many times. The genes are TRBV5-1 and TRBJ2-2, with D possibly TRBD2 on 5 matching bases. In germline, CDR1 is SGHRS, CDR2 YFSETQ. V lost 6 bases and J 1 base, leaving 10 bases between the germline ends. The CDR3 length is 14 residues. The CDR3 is CASNQLENTGELFF. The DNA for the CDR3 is TGCGCCAGCAACCAACTAGAGAACACCGGGGAGCTGTTTTTT.

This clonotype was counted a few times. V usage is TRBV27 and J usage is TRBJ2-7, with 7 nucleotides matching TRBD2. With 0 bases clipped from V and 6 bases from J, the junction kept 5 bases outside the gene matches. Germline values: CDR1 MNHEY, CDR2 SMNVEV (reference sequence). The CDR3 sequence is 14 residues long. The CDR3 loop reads CASSLSIGGTEQYF. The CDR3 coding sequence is TGTGCCAGCAGTTTATCGATCGGGGGGACCGAGCAGTACTTC.

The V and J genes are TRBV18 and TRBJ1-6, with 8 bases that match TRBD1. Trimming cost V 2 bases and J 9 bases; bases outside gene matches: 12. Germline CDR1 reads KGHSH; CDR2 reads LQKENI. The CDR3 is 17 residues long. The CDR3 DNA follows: TGTGCCAGCTCACCAATGGGCTCCGGGACAGGAGTTTCACCCCTCCACTTT. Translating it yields CASSPMGSGTGVSPLHF.

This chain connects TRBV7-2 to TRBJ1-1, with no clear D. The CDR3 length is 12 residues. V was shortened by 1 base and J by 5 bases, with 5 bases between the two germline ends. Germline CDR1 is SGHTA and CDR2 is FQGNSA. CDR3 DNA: TGTGCCAGCAGCTTAGGGGTTACTGAAGCTTTCTTT. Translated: CASSLGVTEAFF. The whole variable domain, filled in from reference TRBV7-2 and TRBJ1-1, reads GAGVSQSPSNKVTEKGKDVELRCDPISGHTALYWYRQSLGQGLEFLIYFQGNSAPDKSGLPSDRFSAERTGGSVSTLTIQRTQQEDSAVYLCASSLGVTEAFFGQGTRLTVV.